Sequencing of this TCR beta chain was carried out in a study of blood T cell repertoires in COVID-19. The overall study: Acute and convalescent COVID-19 samples came from the United States, Italy and Spain. The analysed material was cDNA or gDNA that came from T cells, B-cell-depleted T cells, or PBMCs.

In the study's own analysis: Reference gene primer amplification yielded estimated nucleated cell counts. Sequencing was performed with immunoSEQ multiplex PCR; in TCRdb, only in-frame clones are kept and a portion is missing. V, J and clone size derive from that table, while D and trimming were established from the DNA sequence. The table includes around 300,000 clones, approximately 90% detected once. Seattle's cohort entered during active infection and was followed longitudinally. The V end was cut by 2 bases, the J end by 1 base, with 8 bases between. From germline, CDR1 is SGHTA and CDR2 FQGNSA. The CDR3 contains 14 residues.

Input material: peripheral blood. The chain combines TRBV7-2 with TRBJ1-1; D may be TRBD1 (5 bases). The sequence derives from a woman between 45 and 60 years old with COVID-19, enrolled during active disease. In DNA form, the CDR3 reads TGTGCCAGCAGCTTAACCACAGGGAACACTGAAGCTTTCTTT. Its translation is CASSLTTGNTEAFF.